The 13 T cell receptor beta chains below all came from one sample that was sequenced in a study of cytomegalovirus exposure and HLA in healthy donors. The PCR ran on 60 Vbeta and 13 Jbeta primers. Sequencing was performed with immunoSEQ multiplex PCR; in TCRdb, only in-frame clones are kept and a portion is missing. The sample carries under 150,000 clones, about 86% recorded once. Sequencing was performed on PBMCs. Every receptor here comes from a man in his late teens or twenties in good health and CMV-seronegative.

This sequence joins TRBV19 and TRBJ1-5; D is ambiguous. Germline V lookup: CDR1 LNHDA, CDR2 SQIVND (reference sequence). The V end lost 1 base, the J end lost 4 bases, and 5 bases lay between the germline ends. The CDR3 has 13 amino acids. In nucleotides, the CDR3 is TGTGCCAGTAGTATAGGCGGGAATCAGCCCCAGCATTTT. This gives the protein CASSIGGNQPQHF.

The table lists this clone with a count of one. The chain is built from TRBV30 and TRBJ2-4; a weak D match, TRBD2 (5 bases). Trimming shortened V by 4 bases and J by 3 bases, and 19 bases separated the two germline ends. This CDR3 is 16 amino acids long. Germline V CDR1 and CDR2: GTSNPN, SVGIG (reference sequence). In nucleotides, the CDR3 is TGTGCCTGGATTCCAGGACTCACACTCGGCAAAAACATTCAGTACTTC. Translation: CAWIPGLTLGKNIQYF.

The rearrangement joins TRBV5-1 to TRBJ2-3, with D perhaps TRBD1 (6 bases). The germline V gene has CDR1 SGHRS and CDR2 YFSETQ. The CDR3 has 17 amino acids. The V end was cut by 3 bases, the J end by 6 bases, with 23 bases between. The DNA of the CDR3 is TGCGCCAGCAGCTGGAAGACAGGCCTACCGTCTTGGGATACGCAGTATTTT. Amino acids: CASSWKTGLPSWDTQYF.

The gene calls are TRBV27 and TRBJ2-7, with D perhaps matching TRBD2 (6 bases). The CDR3 runs 16 residues. The V end lost 6 bases, the J end lost 0 bases, and 18 bases lay between the germline ends. Per the germline V gene, CDR1 is MNHEY and CDR2 is SMNVEV (reference sequence). CDR3 sequence: CASSPTRAAVSYEQYF. The DNA for the CDR3 is TGTGCCAGCAGCCCGACTAGGGCGGCGGTCTCCTACGAGCAGTACTTC.

CDR3 coding DNA: TGTGCCAGCAGTTTATTCTCCGTACGGAGTCAGCCCCAGCATTTT. Its translation: CASSLFSVRSQPQHF. The genes are TRBV28 and TRBJ1-5, with unresolved D. The V end was cut by 1 base, the J end by 6 bases, with 13 bases between. The V gene's germline CDR1 is MDHEN and CDR2 SYDVKM. This CDR3 spans 15 amino acids.

The gene calls are TRBV7-2 and TRBJ2-7; the match to TRBD1 covers 11 bases. The CDR3 spans 15 residues. Germline V lookup: CDR1 SGHTA, CDR2 FQGNSA. Trimming took 6 bases from V and 4 from J; bases not matched to a gene: 8. The CDR3 DNA sequence: TGTGCCAGCAGGCCCTCTGGGACAGGGGGTTACGAGCAGTACTTC. This translates into CASRPSGTGGYEQYF.

This chain joins TRBV11-2 and TRBJ1-1; D gene uncertain. This CDR3 comprises 15 residues. The V gene lost 6 bases and the J gene lost 0 bases, with 14 bases spanning the gap. Germline V gene sequence: CDR1 SGHAT, CDR2 FQNNGV. The CDR3 protein is CASSAMAGMNTEAFF. The CDR3 coding sequence is TGTGCCAGCAGTGCCATGGCAGGTATGAACACTGAAGCTTTCTTT.

This clone was detected only once. This chain uses TRBV5-1 with TRBJ1-3; 7 bases fit TRBD1. CDR3 length: 16 residues. With 4 bases clipped from V and 4 bases from J, the junction kept 11 bases outside the gene matches. CDR1 and CDR2 from the germline V gene are SGHRS and YFSETQ. CDR3: CASSLDLTGIGNTIYF. For the CDR3, the DNA is TGCGCCAGCAGCCTAGATTTGACAGGGATAGGAAACACCATATATTTT.

The gene calls are TRBV30 and TRBJ1-1; TRBD1 is a possible D gene (6 bases). V lost 5 bases, J lost 0 bases, and 16 bases lay in between. Germline lookup yields CDR1 GTSNPN and CDR2 SVGIG (reference sequence). The CDR3 sequence is 15 residues long. This chain's CDR3 is CAWGGAKPLNTEAFF. CDR3 sequence (DNA): TGTGCCTGGGGGGGGGCGAAACCCCTGAACACTGAAGCTTTCTTT. Variable domain in full (rest from reference TRBV30 and TRBJ1-1): SQTIHQWPATLVQPVGSPLSLECTVEGTSNPNLYWYRQAAGRGLQLLFYSVGIGQISSEVPQNLSASRPQDRQFILSSKKLLLSDSGFYLCAWGGAKPLNTEAFFGQGTRLTVV.

V is TRBV19 and J is TRBJ2-1; a possible D gene is TRBD1 (6 bases). Looked up from germline, CDR1 is LNHDA and CDR2 is SQIVND (reference sequence). The CDR3 consists of 14 residues. V lost 2 bases to trimming and J lost 3 bases, with 8 bases between them. The CDR3 nucleotides read TGTGCCAGTAGTATATCGGACAGCTACAATGAGCAGTTCTTC. Its protein is CASSISDSYNEQFF.

The chain uses TRBV29-1 and TRBJ2-5, with 8 bases matching TRBD1. Trimming cost V 4 bases and J 4 bases; bases outside gene matches: 2. CDR1 and CDR2 from the germline V gene are SQVTM and ANQGSEA. There are 12 residues in the CDR3. CDR3 sequence (DNA): TGCAGCGTTGGACAGGGGCCAGAGACCCAGTACTTC. Its protein product is CSVGQGPETQYF.

The chain combines TRBV28 with TRBJ1-5; maybe TRBD1 (5 bases). Trimming removed 4 bases at V and 7 bases at J, with 17 bases between. The CDR3 runs to 15 residues. The germline gives CDR1 MDHEN, CDR2 SYDVKM. The CDR3 coding sequence is TGTGCCAGCAGTTCTTTTCAGCAGGGCAGACAGCCCCAGCATTTT. It is translated as CASSSFQQGRQPQHF. Together with reference TRBV28 and TRBJ1-5, the CDR3 gives the full variable domain: DVKVTQSSRYLVKRTGEKVFLECVQDMDHENMFWYRQDPGLGLRLIYFSYDVKMKEKGDIPEGYSVSREKKERFSLILESASTNQTSMYLCASSSFQQGRQPQHFGDGTRLSIL.

The chain joins TRBV9 to TRBJ1-1; D may be TRBD1 (6 bases). The CDR3 is 13 residues long. V lost 4 bases, J lost 4 bases, and 11 bases lay in between. From germline, CDR1 is SGDLS and CDR2 YYNGEE. Here the CDR3 DNA reads TGTGCCAGCAGCCCACAGGGAAGCACTGAAGCTTTCTTT. This gives the protein CASSPQGSTEAFF. The whole variable domain, filled in from reference TRBV9 and TRBJ1-1, reads DSGVTQTPKHLITATGQRVTLRCSPRSGDLSVYWYQQSLDQGLQFLIQYYNGEERAKGNILERFSAQQFPDLHSELNLSSLELGDSALYFCASSPQGSTEAFFGQGTRLTVV.